What follows are 5 T cell receptor beta chains derived from one specimen sequenced in a study of T cell responses to AZD1222 COVID-19 vaccine. Some clones are missing from TCRdb's copy, which holds only in-frame ones; the method was immunoSEQ multiplex PCR. The table lists around 180,000 clones, 90% to 95% of them singletons, with around 1.5% in the top ten. The starting material was peripheral blood, obtained 28 days after the second AZD1222 dose. These receptors all stem from an adult who received the AZD1222 COVID-19 vaccine.

V usage is TRBV7-9 and J usage is TRBJ1-1; 7 nucleotides agree with TRBD1. The germline V gene encodes CDR1 SEHNR and CDR2 FQNEAQ (reference sequence). V dropped 5 bases and J dropped 10; count of bases not matched to a gene: 10. CDR3 size: 13 residues. The CDR3 DNA reads as TGTGCCAGCAGCCCTAGGACAGGACGTGGAGCTTTCTTT. Protein: CASSPRTGRGAFF.

The CDR3 DNA is TGTGCCACGGGACAGCTCGATCAAGAGACCCAGTACTTC. This translates into CATGQLDQETQYF. The genes are TRBV24-1 and TRBJ2-5; 7 nucleotides agree with TRBD1. Germline CDR1 is KGHDR and CDR2 is SFDVKD. The CDR3 has 13 amino acids. Trimming at V came to 10 bases and at J to 2 bases, leaving 6 bases not matched to a gene.

The CDR3, as DNA: TGTGCCAGCAGTGTGGGGCTAGCGGGAGGGCCCTACGAGCAGTACTTC. Its translation: CASSVGLAGGPYEQYF. The V gene is TRBV27, the J gene TRBJ2-7; 12 nucleotides match TRBD2. Germline V gene lookup returns CDR1 MNHEY and CDR2 SMNVEV (reference sequence). After removal of 5 bases from V and 2 bases from J, the junction contained 7 bases not matched to a gene. The CDR3 runs to 16 residues.

The rearrangement joins TRBV10-3 to TRBJ1-5, with D maybe TRBD1 (5 bases). Trimming left V 4 bases short and J 5 bases short, with 12 bases between. The CDR3 contains 14 residues. The germline V gene encodes CDR1 ENHRY and CDR2 SYGVKD. The DNA for the CDR3 is TGTGCCATCAGTGCGGCAGGGATGGATCAGCCCCAGCATTTT. It translates to CAISAAGMDQPQHF.

The rearrangement links TRBV10-3 to TRBJ1-1; 7 bases fit TRBD1. The germline CDR1 and CDR2 sequences are ENHRY and SYGVKD. The CDR3 extends over 13 amino acids. V lost 0 bases and J lost 7; bases outside the gene matches: 2. CDR3 DNA sequence: TGTGCCATCAGTGAGTCGACAGGGAGTGAAGCTTTCTTT. Protein product: CAISESTGSEAFF.